These 30 T cell receptor beta chains share one sample of origin, sequenced in a study of cytomegalovirus exposure and HLA in healthy donors. Method: immunoSEQ multiplex PCR; TCRdb's copy keeps in-frame clones and lacks some. The sample lists 100,000 to 150,000 clones, over 85% occurring once. The sample comprised PBMCs. These receptors all stem from a woman aged 18-29 years in good health and CMV-seronegative.

The chain has TRBV12-5 and TRBJ2-1, with 8 bases aligning to TRBD2. The V gene's germline CDR1 is LGHNT and CDR2 FRNRAP. CDR3 length: 17 residues. The V segment lost 0 bases and the J segment 6 bases; nucleotides outside the gene matches: 10. The CDR3 loop is CASGLVPGRDLINEQFF. CDR3 DNA sequence: TGTGCTAGTGGTTTGGTCCCCGGGAGGGACCTAATCAATGAGCAGTTCTTC.

The CDR3 region has the DNA TGCGCCAGCAGCTTGGAAAACGGTTTGAACACTGAAGCTTTCTTT. Translating gives CASSLENGLNTEAFF. V is TRBV5-1 and J is TRBJ1-1; D is unresolved. Germline lookup yields CDR1 SGHRS and CDR2 YFSETQ. This CDR3 region has 15 residues. The ends were cut back, 0 bases at V and 0 bases at J, with 9 bases in the middle. The complete variable domain, with remaining parts taken from reference TRBV5-1 and TRBJ1-1, reads KAGVTQTPRYLIKTRGQQVTLSCSPISGHRSVSWYQQTPGQGLQFLFEYFSETQRNKGNFPGRFSGRQFSNSRSEMNVSTLELGDSALYLCASSLENGLNTEAFFGQGTRLTVV.

Only a few counts were recorded for this clone. The gene calls are TRBV4-1 and TRBJ2-2; D gene uncertain. V was clipped by 2 bases and J by 6 bases, with 4 bases between them. In germline, CDR1 is MGHRA, CDR2 YSYEKL. The CDR3 runs 12 residues. CDR3: CASSQYPGELFF. The CDR3 region has the DNA TGCGCCAGCAGCCAATATCCCGGGGAGCTGTTTTTT.

The chain is built from TRBV5-4 and TRBJ2-5; 9 positions match TRBD2. Germline V gene lookup returns CDR1 SGHNT and CDR2 YYREEE (reference sequence). With 3 bases clipped from V and 4 bases from J, the junction kept 13 bases outside the gene matches. The CDR3 runs 17 residues. CDR3 amino acids: CASSSLSSGSAGETQYF. The CDR3, as DNA: TGTGCCAGCAGCTCCCTGAGTAGCGGGAGCGCAGGAGAGACCCAGTACTTC.

The gene calls are TRBV20-1 and TRBJ2-4; D is uncertain. The ends were cut back, 7 bases at V and 0 bases at J, with 4 bases in the middle. The CDR3 spans 11 residues. Germline V lookup: CDR1 DFQATT, CDR2 SNEGSKA (reference sequence). The CDR3 spells CSGLAKNIQYF. The DNA for the CDR3 is TGCAGTGGACTAGCCAAAAACATTCAGTACTTC.

The rearrangement links TRBV7-3 to TRBJ2-3, with 7 bases fitting TRBD2. Trimming at V came to 5 bases and at J to 5 bases, leaving 1 base not matched to a gene. The CDR3 has 12 residues. Per the germline V gene, CDR1 is SGHTA and CDR2 is FQGTGA. Here the CDR3 DNA reads TGTGCCAGCAGCCGGGGGGTAGATACGCAGTATTTT. It encodes CASSRGVDTQYF.

The CDR3 DNA reads as TGTGCCAGCAGTCTCGCCAACAGTGGGTATGGCTACACCTTC. This gives the protein CASSLANSGYGYTF. V usage is TRBV6-5 and J usage is TRBJ1-2, with D hard to call. The germline V gene has CDR1 MNHEY and CDR2 SVGAGI. CDR3 length: 14 residues. V was shortened by 5 bases and J by 5 bases, with 15 bases between the two germline ends.

Only a few counts were recorded for this clone. The rearrangement uses TRBV4-1 and TRBJ1-5; D not certain. In germline, CDR1 is MGHRA, CDR2 YSYEKL. The CDR3 is 16 residues long. V gave up 0 bases and J gave up 2 bases, with 11 bases separating them. DNA for the CDR3: TGCGCCAGCAGCCAAGATGGTGTCCCGGGCAATCAGCCCCAGCATTTT. Protein product: CASSQDGVPGNQPQHF.

The chain links TRBV18 to TRBJ2-7; 8 positions agree with TRBD1. The trim removed 4 bases at V and 2 bases at J, leaving 7 bases unmatched. Germline lookup yields CDR1 KGHSH and CDR2 LQKENI. The CDR3 totals 15 residues. The CDR3 spells CASSRETGGPYEQYF. CDR3 coding DNA: TGTGCCAGCTCACGGGAAACAGGGGGGCCCTACGAGCAGTACTTC.

The CDR3 loop is CASSPPRGTNYGYTF. DNA of the CDR3: TGTGCCAGCTCACCACCTAGGGGAACTAACTATGGCTACACCTTC. The gene calls are TRBV18 and TRBJ1-2, with D possibly matching TRBD1 (5 bases). This CDR3 region has 15 residues. V lost 0 bases and J lost 0, with 8 bases in between. Per germline, CDR1 KGHSH and CDR2 LQKENI.

In this sample, this clone turned up once. The V call is TRBV9, the J call TRBJ1-2; TRBD1 is a possible D gene (6 bases). The CDR3 sequence is 16 residues long. The V end lost 0 bases, the J end lost 4 bases, and 16 bases lay between the germline ends. CDR1 is SGDLS and CDR2 is YYNGEE in the germline V gene. The CDR3 reads CASSVVPGEMGYGYTF. DNA of the CDR3: TGTGCCAGCAGCGTAGTTCCAGGGGAGATGGGCTATGGCTACACCTTC.

This chain uses TRBV6-5 with TRBJ1-4; D might be TRBD1 (6 bases). Trimming took off 6 bases at V and 6 bases at J, with 14 bases between the two ends. Germline-derived CDR1 and CDR2 are MNHEY and SVGAGI. The CDR3 contains 14 residues. The CDR3: CASRDTGWDEKLFF. CDR3 DNA: TGTGCCAGCAGGGATACAGGGTGGGATGAAAAACTGTTTTTT.

The gene calls are TRBV9 and TRBJ2-7; D is possibly TRBD2 (7 bases). The CDR3 runs to 15 residues. Germline V gene sequence: CDR1 SGDLS, CDR2 YYNGEE. V lost 3 bases to trimming and J lost 3 bases, with 16 bases between them. CDR3 amino acids: CASSEGGGLGYEQYF. Here the CDR3 DNA reads TGTGCCAGCAGCGAAGGGGGGGGTTTAGGCTACGAGCAGTACTTC.

The gene calls are TRBV27 and TRBJ1-4, with 7 bases matching TRBD1. The length of the CDR3 is 13 residues. Germline loops: CDR1 MNHEY, CDR2 SMNVEV (reference sequence). Trimming at V came to 5 bases and at J to 8 bases, leaving 5 bases not matched to a gene. The CDR3 bases are TGTGCCAGCAGTAGACAGGGTGAGGAAAAACTGTTTTTT. It encodes CASSRQGEEKLFF.

The chain carries TRBV9 and TRBJ1-3; no clear D. Germline CDR1 reads SGDLS; CDR2 reads YYNGEE. The CDR3 is 12 residues long. The V end was cut by 6 bases, the J end by 4 bases, with 8 bases between. The CDR3 here is CASTAGGNTIYF. In DNA form, the CDR3 reads TGTGCCAGCACGGCGGGGGGAAACACCATATATTTT.

The rearrangement uses TRBV12-5 and TRBJ2-7; D unclear. Germline values: CDR1 LGHNT, CDR2 FRNRAP. V gave up 5 bases and J gave up 4 bases, with 3 bases separating them. The CDR3 is made up of 10 amino acids. CDR3: CASGQYEQYF. Written as DNA, the CDR3 is TGTGCTAGTGGTCAGTACGAGCAGTACTTC.

The chain carries TRBV2 and TRBJ1-5; TRBD1 agrees at 7 bases. The CDR3 runs 14 residues. CDR1 and CDR2 from the germline V gene are SNHLY and FYNNEI. The ends lost 6 bases at V and 7 bases at J; junction bases unmatched: 9. The chain's CDR3 is CASSDDRDGQPQHF. The CDR3 DNA reads TGTGCCAGCAGCGATGACAGGGATGGGCAGCCCCAGCATTTT. Combining the CDR3 with reference TRBV2 and TRBJ1-5 gives the whole variable domain EPEVTQTPSHQVTQMGQEVILRCVPISNHLYFYWYRQILGQKVEFLVSFYNNEISEKSEIFDDQFSVERPDGSNFTLKIRSTKLEDSAMYFCASSDDRDGQPQHFGDGTRLSIL.

This sequence joins TRBV6-5 and TRBJ2-6; D not certain. CDR1 is MNHEY and CDR2 is SVGAGI in the germline V gene. CDR3 length equals 14 residues. Trimming took off 7 bases at V and 0 bases at J, with 7 bases between the two ends. CDR3 bases: TGTGCCAGCACCCATAGCTCTGGGGCCAACGTCCTGACTTTC. This sequence encodes CASTHSSGANVLTF.

This clone was recorded only once. The gene calls are TRBV19 and TRBJ1-2; 8 nucleotides match TRBD1. CDR1 is LNHDA and CDR2 is SQIVND in the germline V gene (reference sequence). V lost 4 bases to trimming and J lost 7 bases; unmatched junction nucleotides: 11. The CDR3 contains 15 residues. The DNA of the CDR3 is TGTGCCAGTAGTACATTGGACAGGGCTCAGGGTGGCTACACCTTC. Translating gives CASSTLDRAQGGYTF.

The chain has TRBV4-1 and TRBJ2-7; a weak D match, TRBD2 (5 bases). This CDR3 has 13 residues. V dropped 3 bases and J dropped 7 bases, with 13 bases sitting between them. Germline CDR1 is MGHRA and CDR2 is YSYEKL. CDR3 DNA sequence: TGCGCCAGCAGCCAGATGACTACGGAGGAGCAGTACTTC. Protein: CASSQMTTEEQYF.

The rearrangement joins TRBV9 to TRBJ2-7; perhaps TRBD1 as D (5 bases). V lost 3 bases to trimming and J lost 3 bases, with 13 bases between them. Germline V gene data show CDR1 as SGDLS and CDR2 as YYNGEE. This CDR3 region has 14 residues. The CDR3 spells CASSARPGFYEQYF. As DNA, the CDR3 is TGTGCCAGCAGCGCCAGACCAGGGTTCTACGAGCAGTACTTC.

The chain combines TRBV14 with TRBJ2-7; TRBD1 matches at 9 bases. Germline V lookup: CDR1 SGHDN, CDR2 FVKESK. V trimming: 5 bases; J trimming: 4 bases; junction bases outside the gene matches: 6. The CDR3 is made up of 14 amino acids. The CDR3 region is CASSGRTGVYEQYF. The CDR3 coding sequence is TGTGCCAGCAGCGGCCGGACAGGGGTATACGAGCAGTACTTC. The full variable domain, completed using reference TRBV14 and TRBJ2-7, is EAGVTQFPSHSVIEKGQTVTLRCDPISGHDNLYWYRRVMGKEIKFLLHFVKESKQDESGMPNNRFLAERTGGTYSTLKVQPAELEDSGVYFCASSGRTGVYEQYFGPGTRLTVT.

The J gene is TRBJ1-2, the V gene TRBV5-1, with a weak D call TRBD1 (5 bases). The V end lost 5 bases, the J end lost 6 bases, and 14 bases lay between the germline ends. Germline V gene data show CDR1 as SGHRS and CDR2 as YFSETQ. CDR3 size: 13 residues. This chain's CDR3 is CASRTLLGDGYTF. The CDR3 nucleotides are TGCGCCAGCAGGACATTGCTAGGGGATGGCTACACCTTC.

The chain uses TRBV1 and TRBJ2-7; the table's D call of TRBD2 was not tested on the DNA. TRBV1 is tagged as a pseudogene. The CDR3 is made up of 14 amino acids. CDR3 sequence: CTSSLGGGTYEQYF. The CDR3 coding sequence is TGCACCAGCAGCCTTGGGGGGGGCACCTACGAGCAGTACTTC.

This chain links TRBV12-5 with TRBJ2-1; 10 bases line up with TRBD2. Trimming took 6 bases from V and 7 from J; bases not matched to a gene: 9. CDR3 length equals 15 residues. CDR1 is LGHNT, CDR2 FRNRAP, per germline. The CDR3 sequence is CASGATGLARNEQFF. CDR3 in DNA: TGTGCTAGTGGCGCCACGGGACTAGCGAGGAATGAGCAGTTCTTC.

The chain employs TRBV19 and TRBJ2-6, with a weak D call TRBD1 (5 bases). V was pared by 3 bases and J by 1 base, with 13 bases between. Germline-derived CDR1 and CDR2 are LNHDA and SQIVND (reference sequence). This CDR3 comprises 17 residues. Here the CDR3 DNA reads TGTGCCAGTAGTATTGGACGAAGGGGATCTGGGGCCAACGTCCTGACTTTC. It encodes CASSIGRRGSGANVLTF.

This clone was seen just once. The junction departs from germline at one end; a sequencing error may be responsible. Other DNA sequences within the sample encode an identical CDR3. J is TRBJ2-5 and V is TRBV6-5, with D tentatively TRBD1 (5 bases). There are 13 residues in the CDR3. Germline V gene sequence: CDR1 MNHEY, CDR2 SVGAGI. CDR3 bases: TGTGCCAGCAGTTACTTAGGGGAAGAGACCCAATACTTC. Encoded protein: CASSYLGEETQYF.

Turning to this clone: Other nucleotide sequences in the sample specify the same CDR3. The chain is built from TRBV19 and TRBJ2-7, with D unclear. The germline V gene encodes CDR1 LNHDA and CDR2 SQIVND (reference sequence). Deletions cut 0 bases from V and 0 bases from J, with 6 bases between. The CDR3 totals 14 residues. The CDR3 region is CASSIDPSSYEQYF. DNA for the CDR3: TGTGCCAGTAGTATAGATCCTAGCTCCTACGAGCAGTACTTC.

J is TRBJ1-1 and V is TRBV28, with a possible D match to TRBD1 (5 bases). This CDR3 contains 15 residues. CDR1 is MDHEN, CDR2 SYDVKM, per germline. V lost 5 bases to trimming and J lost 3 bases, with 16 bases between them. The CDR3 loop is CASSRGDGDYTEAFF. The DNA of the CDR3 is TGTGCCAGCAGTCGGGGGGACGGGGATTACACTGAAGCTTTCTTT.

J is TRBJ2-3 and V is TRBV7-9, with no clear D. Germline V gives CDR1 SEHNR, CDR2 FQNEAQ (reference sequence). Trimming stripped 5 bases from V and 2 bases from J, with 20 bases between. CDR3 length: 17 amino acids. CDR3 nucleotide sequence: TGTGCCAGCAGCCCGTTACTCAACTTAAACCCCACAGATACGCAGTATTTT. This translates into CASSPLLNLNPTDTQYF.